What follows is one T cell receptor beta chain and its context. Trimming took 2 bases from V and 1 from J, leaving 18 bases between them. The germline gives CDR1 LGHDT, CDR2 YNNKEL (reference sequence). The CDR3 consists of 17 residues. The entry originates in a study of blood T cell repertoires in COVID-19. Study overall: The United States, Italy and Spain provided the acute and convalescent COVID-19 samples. In each case, the material was cDNA or gDNA derived from T cells, B-cell-depleted T cells, or PBMCs.

Original methodology: Estimation of nucleated cell counts was performed using reference gene primer amplification. Some clones are missing from TCRdb's copy, which holds only in-frame ones; the method was immunoSEQ multiplex PCR. The D gene and trimming were derived from the DNA, and the V and J assignments and clone size from that table. This sample has 250,000 to 350,000 clones, with under 90% found just once. This clonotype originated in a woman aged 40 to 50 who had recovered from COVID-19. The chain combines TRBV3-1 (or the pseudogene TRBV3-2) with TRBJ2-7; D possibly corresponds to TRBD2 (7 bases). The sequencing sample was made of peripheral blood. CDR3 region: CASSQREGGAYSYEQYF. The DNA of the CDR3 is TGTGCCAGCAGCCAACGAGAAGGGGGGGCCTATTCCTACGAGCAGTACTTC.